This record concerns one T cell receptor beta chain sequence. Germline lookup yields CDR1 MGHDK and CDR2 SYGVNS. Trimming cost V 3 bases and J 1 base, with 4 bases left between them. This CDR3 has 12 residues. This sample is drawn from a study of immune evolution from preneoplasia to lung adenocarcinoma. The repertoire was sequenced with immunoSEQ multiplex PCR; TCRdb's copy has only in-frame clones and lacks some. The data contain thousands of clones, approximately 79% of them singletons. This clonotype was sampled from a person aged 50 or older with lung adenocarcinoma. The material sequenced was FFPE minimally invasive lung adenocarcinoma tissue. This chain connects TRBV25-1 to TRBJ2-7; D gene ambiguous. CDR3: CASSDQSYEQYF. The CDR3 nucleotides read TGTGCCAGCAGTGACCAGTCCTACGAGCAGTACTTC.